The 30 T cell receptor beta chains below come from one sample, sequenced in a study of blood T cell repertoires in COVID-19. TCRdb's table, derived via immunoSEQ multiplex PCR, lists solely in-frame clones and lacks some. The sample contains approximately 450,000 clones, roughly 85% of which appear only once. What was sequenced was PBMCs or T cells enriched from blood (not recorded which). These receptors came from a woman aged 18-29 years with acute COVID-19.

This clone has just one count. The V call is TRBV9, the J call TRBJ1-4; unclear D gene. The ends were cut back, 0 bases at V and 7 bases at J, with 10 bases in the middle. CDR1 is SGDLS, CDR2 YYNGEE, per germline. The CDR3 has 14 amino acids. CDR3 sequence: CASSVAPSGEKLFF. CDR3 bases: TGTGCCAGCAGCGTAGCCCCCTCGGGTGAAAAACTGTTTTTT.

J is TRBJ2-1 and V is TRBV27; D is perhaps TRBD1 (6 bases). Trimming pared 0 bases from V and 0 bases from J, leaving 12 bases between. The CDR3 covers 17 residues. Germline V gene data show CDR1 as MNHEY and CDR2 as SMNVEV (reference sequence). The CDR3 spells CASSLSVGGSSYNEQFF. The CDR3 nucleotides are TGTGCCAGCAGTTTATCGGTTGGGGGCAGCTCCTACAATGAGCAGTTCTTC.

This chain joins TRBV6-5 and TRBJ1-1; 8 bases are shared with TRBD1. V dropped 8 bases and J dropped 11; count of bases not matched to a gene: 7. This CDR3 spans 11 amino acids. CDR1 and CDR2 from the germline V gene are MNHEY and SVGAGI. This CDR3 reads CASVDRVGAFF. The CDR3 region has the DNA TGTGCCAGCGTGGACAGGGTTGGTGCTTTCTTT.

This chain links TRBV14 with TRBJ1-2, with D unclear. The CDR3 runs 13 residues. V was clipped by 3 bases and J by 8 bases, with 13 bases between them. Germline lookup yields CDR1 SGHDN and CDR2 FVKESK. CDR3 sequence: CASSQLVVGGYTF. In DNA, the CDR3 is TGTGCCAGCAGCCAGCTGGTTGTCGGGGGCTACACCTTC.

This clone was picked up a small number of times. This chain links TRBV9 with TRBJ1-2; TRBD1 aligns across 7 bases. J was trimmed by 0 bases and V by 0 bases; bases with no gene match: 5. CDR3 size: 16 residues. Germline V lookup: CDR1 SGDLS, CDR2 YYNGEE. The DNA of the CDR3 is TGTGCCAGCAGCGTAGCACAGGGGCCTTCTAACTATGGCTACACCTTC. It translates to CASSVAQGPSNYGYTF.

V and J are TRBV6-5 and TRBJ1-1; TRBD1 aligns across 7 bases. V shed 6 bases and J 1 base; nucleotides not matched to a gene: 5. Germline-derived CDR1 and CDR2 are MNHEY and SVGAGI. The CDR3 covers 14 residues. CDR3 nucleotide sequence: TGTGCCAGCAGGATCTGGGACAGGAACACTGAAGCTTTCTTT. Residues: CASRIWDRNTEAFF.

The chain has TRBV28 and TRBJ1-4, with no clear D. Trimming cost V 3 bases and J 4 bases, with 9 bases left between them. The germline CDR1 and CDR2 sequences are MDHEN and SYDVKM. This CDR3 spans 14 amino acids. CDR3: CASSFGGNNEKLFF. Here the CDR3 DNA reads TGTGCCAGCAGTTTTGGCGGTAATAATGAAAAACTGTTTTTT.

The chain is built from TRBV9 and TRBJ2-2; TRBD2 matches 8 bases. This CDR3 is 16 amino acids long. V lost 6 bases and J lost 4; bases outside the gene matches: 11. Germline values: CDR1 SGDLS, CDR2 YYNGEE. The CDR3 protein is CASNPSGGATTGELFF. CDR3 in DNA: TGTGCCAGCAACCCCTCCGGGGGGGCGACCACCGGGGAGCTGTTTTTT.

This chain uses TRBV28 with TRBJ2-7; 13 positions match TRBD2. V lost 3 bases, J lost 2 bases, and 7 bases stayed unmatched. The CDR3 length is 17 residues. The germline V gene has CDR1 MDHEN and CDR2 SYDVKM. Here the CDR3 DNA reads TGTGCCAGCAGTTTGACTAGCGGGAGGTCCCTAACCTACGAGCAGTACTTC. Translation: CASSLTSGRSLTYEQYF.

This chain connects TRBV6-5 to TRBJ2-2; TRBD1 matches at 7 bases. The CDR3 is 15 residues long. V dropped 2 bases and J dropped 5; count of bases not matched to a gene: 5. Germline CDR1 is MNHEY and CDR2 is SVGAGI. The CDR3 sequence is CASSYRQGWTGELFF. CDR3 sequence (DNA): TGTGCCAGCAGTTACCGACAGGGTTGGACCGGGGAGCTGTTTTTT.

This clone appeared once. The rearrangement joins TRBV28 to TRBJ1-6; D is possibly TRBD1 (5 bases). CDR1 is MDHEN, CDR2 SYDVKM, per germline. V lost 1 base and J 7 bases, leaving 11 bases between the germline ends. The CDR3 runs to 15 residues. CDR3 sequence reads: CASSLYRQGNSPLHF. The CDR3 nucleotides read TGTGCCAGCAGTTTATATAGGCAGGGAAATTCACCCCTCCACTTT. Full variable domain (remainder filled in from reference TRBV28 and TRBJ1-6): DVKVTQSSRYLVKRTGEKVFLECVQDMDHENMFWYRQDPGLGLRLIYFSYDVKMKEKGDIPEGYSVSREKKERFSLILESASTNQTSMYLCASSLYRQGNSPLHFGNGTRLTVT.

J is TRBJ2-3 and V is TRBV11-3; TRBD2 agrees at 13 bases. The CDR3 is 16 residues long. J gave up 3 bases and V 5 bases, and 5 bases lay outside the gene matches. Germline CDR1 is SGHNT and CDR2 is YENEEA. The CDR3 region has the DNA TGTGCCAGCAGCACCGGGACTAGCGGGACTACAGATACGCAGTATTTT. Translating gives CASSTGTSGTTDTQYF.

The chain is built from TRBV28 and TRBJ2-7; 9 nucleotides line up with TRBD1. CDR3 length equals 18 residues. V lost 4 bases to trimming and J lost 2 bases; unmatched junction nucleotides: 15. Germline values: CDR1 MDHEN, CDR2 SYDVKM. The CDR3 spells CASSWMIRDRDRPYEQYF. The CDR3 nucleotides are TGTGCCAGCAGTTGGATGATCCGGGACAGGGACCGTCCCTACGAGCAGTACTTC. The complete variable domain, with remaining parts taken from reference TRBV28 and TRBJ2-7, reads DVKVTQSSRYLVKRTGEKVFLECVQDMDHENMFWYRQDPGLGLRLIYFSYDVKMKEKGDIPEGYSVSREKKERFSLILESASTNQTSMYLCASSWMIRDRDRPYEQYFGPGTRLTVT.

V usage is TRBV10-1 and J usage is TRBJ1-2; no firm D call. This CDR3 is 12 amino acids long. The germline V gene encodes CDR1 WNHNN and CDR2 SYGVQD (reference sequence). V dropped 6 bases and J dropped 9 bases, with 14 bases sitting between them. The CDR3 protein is CASRGEPVRYTF. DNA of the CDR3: TGCGCCAGCAGGGGAGAACCTGTGCGCTACACCTTC.

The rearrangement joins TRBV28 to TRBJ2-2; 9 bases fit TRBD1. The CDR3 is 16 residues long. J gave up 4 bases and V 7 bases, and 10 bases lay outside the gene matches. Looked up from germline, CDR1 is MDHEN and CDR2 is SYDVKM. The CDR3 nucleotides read TGTGCCAGCACAAGTCCCGGGACAGGGTTCACCGGGGAGCTGTTTTTT. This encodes CASTSPGTGFTGELFF.

In DNA form, the CDR3 reads TGCGCCAGCAGCTTGGAGTCTCGCGCAGGCTCGAACACTGAAGCTTTCTTT. Its translation is CASSLESRAGSNTEAFF. The chain has TRBV5-1 and TRBJ1-1, with D hard to call. V was shortened by 0 bases and J by 1 base, with 16 bases between the two germline ends. This CDR3 is built from 17 residues. Germline V gives CDR1 SGHRS, CDR2 YFSETQ.

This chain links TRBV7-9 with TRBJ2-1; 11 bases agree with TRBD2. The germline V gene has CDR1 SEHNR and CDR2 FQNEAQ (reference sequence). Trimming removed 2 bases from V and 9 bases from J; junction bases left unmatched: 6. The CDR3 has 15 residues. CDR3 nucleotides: TGTGCCAGCAGCTTACTAGCGGGAGGTCTCGGTGAGCAGTTCTTC. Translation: CASSLLAGGLGEQFF.

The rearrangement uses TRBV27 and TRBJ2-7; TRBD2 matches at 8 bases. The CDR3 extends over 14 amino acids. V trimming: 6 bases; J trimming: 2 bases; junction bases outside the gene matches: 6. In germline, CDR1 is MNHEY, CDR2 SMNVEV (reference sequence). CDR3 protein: CASSPGGPPYEQYF. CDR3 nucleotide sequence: TGTGCCAGCAGCCCGGGGGGGCCCCCCTACGAGCAGTACTTC.

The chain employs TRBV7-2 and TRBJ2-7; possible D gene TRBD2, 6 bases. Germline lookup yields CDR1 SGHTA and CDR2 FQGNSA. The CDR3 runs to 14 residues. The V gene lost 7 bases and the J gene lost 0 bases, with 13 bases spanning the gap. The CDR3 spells CASIRGMLSYEQYF. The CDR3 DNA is TGTGCCAGCATACGGGGGATGCTCTCCTACGAGCAGTACTTC.

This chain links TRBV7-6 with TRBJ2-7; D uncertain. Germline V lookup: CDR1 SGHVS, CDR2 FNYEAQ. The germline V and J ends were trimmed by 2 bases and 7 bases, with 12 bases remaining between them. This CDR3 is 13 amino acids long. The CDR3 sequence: CASSLTVVEEQYF. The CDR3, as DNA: TGTGCCAGCAGCTTAACAGTGGTCGAAGAGCAGTACTTC.

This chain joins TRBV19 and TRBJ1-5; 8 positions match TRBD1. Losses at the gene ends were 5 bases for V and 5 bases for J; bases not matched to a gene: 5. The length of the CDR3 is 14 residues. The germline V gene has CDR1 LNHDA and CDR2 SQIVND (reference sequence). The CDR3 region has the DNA TGTGCCAGTAGTCCCCAGGGGGCCCATCAGCCCCAGCATTTT. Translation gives CASSPQGAHQPQHF.

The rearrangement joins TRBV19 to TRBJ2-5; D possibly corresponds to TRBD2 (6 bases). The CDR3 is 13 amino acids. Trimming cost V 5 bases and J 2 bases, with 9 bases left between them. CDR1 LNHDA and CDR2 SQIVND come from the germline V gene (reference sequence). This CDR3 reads CASSGTGQETQYF. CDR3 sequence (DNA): TGTGCCAGTAGTGGGACTGGGCAAGAGACCCAGTACTTC.

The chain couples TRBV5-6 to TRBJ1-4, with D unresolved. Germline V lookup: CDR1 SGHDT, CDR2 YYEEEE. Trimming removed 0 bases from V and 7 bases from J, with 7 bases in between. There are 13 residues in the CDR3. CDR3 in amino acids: CASSLDNSEKLFF. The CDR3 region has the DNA TGTGCCAGCAGCTTGGATAACAGTGAAAAACTGTTTTTT.

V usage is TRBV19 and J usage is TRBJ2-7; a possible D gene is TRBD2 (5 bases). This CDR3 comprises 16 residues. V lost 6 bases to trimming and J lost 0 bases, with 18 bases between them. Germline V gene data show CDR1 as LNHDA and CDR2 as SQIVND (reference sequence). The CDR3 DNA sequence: TGTGCCAGTAGAAAAGTGAACCTCGAGGGCTCCTACGAGCAGTACTTC. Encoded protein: CASRKVNLEGSYEQYF.

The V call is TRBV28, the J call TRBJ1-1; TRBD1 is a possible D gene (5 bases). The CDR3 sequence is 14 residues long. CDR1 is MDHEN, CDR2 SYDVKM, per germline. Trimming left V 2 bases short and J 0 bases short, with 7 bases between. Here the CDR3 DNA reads TGTGCCAGCAGTTTAGGCAGGGTGAACACTGAAGCTTTCTTT. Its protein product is CASSLGRVNTEAFF.

CDR3 sequence: CASSSLAGDRNEQFF. The CDR3 DNA follows: TGTGCCAGCAGTTCACTAGCGGGGGACCGCAATGAGCAGTTCTTC. J is TRBJ2-1 and V is TRBV6-4; TRBD2 aligns across 11 bases. Losses at the gene ends were 5 bases for V and 6 bases for J; bases not matched to a gene: 6. The germline gives CDR1 MRHNA, CDR2 SNTAGT. This CDR3 is built from 15 residues.

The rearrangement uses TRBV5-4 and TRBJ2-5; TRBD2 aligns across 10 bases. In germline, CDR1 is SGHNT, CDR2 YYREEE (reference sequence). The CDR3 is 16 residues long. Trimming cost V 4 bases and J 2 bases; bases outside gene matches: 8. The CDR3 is CASSIRTSGFQETQYF. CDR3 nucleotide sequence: TGTGCCAGCAGCATACGGACTAGCGGCTTTCAAGAGACCCAGTACTTC. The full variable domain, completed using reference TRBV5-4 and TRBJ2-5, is ETGVTQSPTHLIKTRGQQVTLRCSSQSGHNTVSWYQQALGQGPQFIFQYYREEENGRGNFPPRFSGLQFPNYSSELNVNALELDDSALYLCASSIRTSGFQETQYFGPGTRLLVL.

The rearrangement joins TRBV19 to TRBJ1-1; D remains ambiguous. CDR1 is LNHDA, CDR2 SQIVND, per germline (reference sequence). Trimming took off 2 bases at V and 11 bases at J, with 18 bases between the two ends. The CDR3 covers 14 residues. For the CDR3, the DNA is TGTGCCAGTAGTATATTGACTCCTTTAAGTGGCGCTTTCTTT. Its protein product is CASSILTPLSGAFF.

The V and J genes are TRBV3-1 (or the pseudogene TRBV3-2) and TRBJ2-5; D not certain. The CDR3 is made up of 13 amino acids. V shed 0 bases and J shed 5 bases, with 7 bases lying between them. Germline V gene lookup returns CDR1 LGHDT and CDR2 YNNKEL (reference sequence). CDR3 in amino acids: CASSQDFRETQYF. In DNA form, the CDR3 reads TGTGCCAGCAGCCAAGACTTTCGGGAGACCCAGTACTTC.

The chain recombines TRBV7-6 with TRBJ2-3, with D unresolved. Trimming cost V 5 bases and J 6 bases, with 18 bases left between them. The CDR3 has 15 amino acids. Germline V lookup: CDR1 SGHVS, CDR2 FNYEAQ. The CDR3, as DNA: TGTGCCAGCAGCCCTAATCAGAGGTATAGGGATACGCAGTATTTT. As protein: CASSPNQRYRDTQYF.